The 7 T cell receptor beta chains reported below all come from one sample, sequenced in a study of blood T cell repertoires in COVID-19. Data came from immunoSEQ multiplex PCR; TCRdb stores just in-frame clones and leaves some out. The data contain approximately 180,000 clones, around 87% of them singletons. The sequenced sample was peripheral blood. The source of these receptors is a man aged 40-55 years with active or convalescent COVID-19.

The rearrangement uses TRBV28 and TRBJ1-5; maybe TRBD1 (6 bases). V was cut by 6 bases and J by 2 bases, with 17 bases left in between. This CDR3 is 16 amino acids long. Looked up from germline, CDR1 is MDHEN and CDR2 is SYDVKM. The DNA of the CDR3 is TGTGCCAGCAGCCAGCCGTGGGGGCGGGGCAATCAGCCCCAGCATTTT. It specifies CASSQPWGRGNQPQHF.

CDR3 sequence (DNA): TGTGCCAGCAGCTCGAGACAGGGTAGGCAGAGCTCCTATAATTCACCCCTCCACTTT. Residues: CASSSRQGRQSSYNSPLHF. The chain couples TRBV6-6 to TRBJ1-6; 7 positions match TRBD1. CDR1 and CDR2 from the germline V gene are MNHNY and SVGAGI (reference sequence). Trimming at V came to 6 bases and at J to 0 bases, leaving 14 bases not matched to a gene. The CDR3 sequence is 19 residues long.

V and J are TRBV11-2 and TRBJ1-5, with D uncertain. This CDR3 has 15 residues. Germline assignment: CDR1 SGHAT and CDR2 FQNNGV. V dropped 4 bases and J dropped 7 bases, with 17 bases sitting between them. The CDR3 sequence is CASSSDYFQGQPQHF. The CDR3 DNA is TGTGCCAGCAGCTCCGACTATTTTCAAGGGCAGCCCCAGCATTTT.

The chain links TRBV2 to TRBJ1-6; TRBD1 might be the D (6 bases). The CDR3 extends over 16 amino acids. V lost 0 bases and J lost 10, with 16 bases in between. Germline values: CDR1 SNHLY, CDR2 FYNNEI. The CDR3: CASSEAAKTGRSPLHF. CDR3 nucleotides: TGTGCCAGCAGTGAAGCGGCAAAAACAGGGAGATCACCCCTCCACTTT.

V gene TRBV30 combines with J gene TRBJ1-2; D call uncertain. The CDR3 covers 13 residues. Trimming left V 4 bases short and J 5 bases short, with 14 bases between. Germline loops: CDR1 GTSNPN, CDR2 SVGIG (reference sequence). In nucleotides, the CDR3 is TGTGCCTGGATCGATTCGGCGGGGTATGGCTACACCTTC. This sequence encodes CAWIDSAGYGYTF.

V usage is TRBV9 and J usage is TRBJ1-2, with 10 bases that match TRBD1. Germline values: CDR1 SGDLS, CDR2 YYNGEE. The CDR3 extends over 15 amino acids. V was pared by 3 bases and J by 5 bases, with 7 bases of the junction left unmatched. The CDR3 is CASSAWDRGGYGYTF. In DNA, the CDR3 is TGTGCCAGCAGCGCCTGGGACAGGGGAGGGTATGGCTACACCTTC. The complete variable domain, with remaining parts taken from reference TRBV9 and TRBJ1-2, reads DSGVTQTPKHLITATGQRVTLRCSPRSGDLSVYWYQQSLDQGLQFLIQYYNGEERAKGNILERFSAQQFPDLHSELNLSSLELGDSALYFCASSAWDRGGYGYTFGSGTRLTVV.

The chain joins TRBV6-1 to TRBJ2-6; 8 bases are shared with TRBD1. The CDR3 is 20 amino acids. With 0 bases clipped from V and 0 bases from J, the junction kept 10 bases outside the gene matches. Germline values: CDR1 MNHNS, CDR2 SASEGT. The DNA of the CDR3 is TGTGCCAGCAGTGAAGCGCTTCTGACAGGGGAGAGCTCTGGGGCCAACGTCCTGACTTTC. Protein sequence: CASSEALLTGESSGANVLTF.